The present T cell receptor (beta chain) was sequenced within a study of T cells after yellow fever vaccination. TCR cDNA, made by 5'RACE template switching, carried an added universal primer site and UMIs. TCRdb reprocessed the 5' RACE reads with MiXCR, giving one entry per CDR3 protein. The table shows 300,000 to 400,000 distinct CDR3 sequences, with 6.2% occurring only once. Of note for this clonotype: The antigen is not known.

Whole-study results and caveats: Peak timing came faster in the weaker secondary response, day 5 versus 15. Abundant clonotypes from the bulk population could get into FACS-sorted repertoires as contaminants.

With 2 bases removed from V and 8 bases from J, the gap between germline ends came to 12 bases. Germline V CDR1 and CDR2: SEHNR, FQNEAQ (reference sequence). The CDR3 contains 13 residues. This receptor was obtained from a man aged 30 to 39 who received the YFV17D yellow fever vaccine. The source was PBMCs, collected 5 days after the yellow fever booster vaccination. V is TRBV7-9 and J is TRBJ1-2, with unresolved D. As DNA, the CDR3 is TGTGCCAGCAGCTTAATTCCGTCACGGGGCTACACCTTC. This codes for CASSLIPSRGYTF.